The 27 T cell receptor beta chains below come from one sample, sequenced in a study of T cells in Graves' hyperthyroidism and ophthalmopathy (dated by TCRdb to the late 2010s). Library creation used multiplex PCR. The data were produced on an Illumina HiSeq 2000. The TCR beta CDR3 regions were amplified from RNA transcripts. For the first round of RT-PCR on the TCR CDR3, the HTBI primer set was used together with the Qiagen OneStep RT-PCR kit. TCRdb took the public reads, trimmed them with fastp at Q25, ran MiXCR for clone calling and kept in-frame beta chains. Each CDR3 protein gets just one entry, which takes the most common genes and DNA from the rows behind it. Present in this sample are 600,000 to 750,000 distinct CDR3 sequences, 15% to 20% of which were seen just once. The ten largest clonotypes hold around 16% of the sample. The sequenced material came from blood. The receptor set was obtained from a man aged 45-60 years with Graves' hyperthyroidism.

The V gene is TRBV2, the J gene TRBJ1-3; 7 bases match TRBD1. The CDR3 contains 16 residues. V lost 5 bases, J lost 3 bases, and 10 bases stayed unmatched. Germline V lookup: CDR1 SNHLY, CDR2 FYNNEI. The CDR3 is CASSPEGARSGNTIYF. CDR3 in DNA: TGTGCCAGCAGTCCAGAGGGGGCCCGGAGTGGAAACACCATATATTTT.

The CDR3 DNA sequence: TGTGCCAGCAGCCGAGCCTCGGAGAGAGGCAATCAGCCCCAGCATTTT. It codes for CASSRASERGNQPQHF. V usage is TRBV28 and J usage is TRBJ1-5, with unresolved D. The V gene's germline CDR1 is MDHEN and CDR2 SYDVKM. Trimming cost V 6 bases and J 2 bases, with 17 bases left between them. This CDR3 comprises 16 residues.

This clonotype was seen a few times. V and J are TRBV14 and TRBJ1-4; TRBD1 is a possible D gene (6 bases). Trimming left V 1 base short and J 8 bases short, with 20 bases between. This CDR3 has 17 amino acids. The V gene's germline CDR1 is SGHDN and CDR2 FVKESK. The CDR3 DNA is TGTGCCAGCAGCCAAGGGGCCCCGGGGGCGCCGGGGGAAAAACTGTTTTTT. This encodes CASSQGAPGAPGEKLFF.

The chain carries TRBV28 and TRBJ1-2; 7 nucleotides line up with TRBD1. V lost 5 bases and J lost 0; bases outside the gene matches: 12. Germline V lookup: CDR1 MDHEN, CDR2 SYDVKM. CDR3 size: 17 residues. For the CDR3, the DNA is TGTGCCAGCAGTGTTTCGCCAGGGGGGTATACTAACTATGGCTACACCTTC. Translating gives CASSVSPGGYTNYGYTF.

This sequence joins TRBV19 and TRBJ1-1; D is uncertain. Germline CDR1 and CDR2: LNHDA and SQIVND (reference sequence). V was cut by 2 bases and J by 4 bases, with 11 bases left in between. This CDR3 contains 14 residues. The CDR3 bases are TGTGCCAGTAGTATAAGGGAGGATGGCACTGAAGCTTTCTTT. As protein: CASSIREDGTEAFF.

This clonotype was observed many times. The genes are TRBV18 and TRBJ1-6; the match to TRBD1 covers 7 bases. V lost 5 bases to trimming and J lost 7 bases; unmatched junction nucleotides: 8. This CDR3 has 15 residues. In germline, CDR1 is KGHSH, CDR2 LQKENI. The CDR3 sequence: CASSNDRVRNSPLHF. The CDR3 DNA follows: TGTGCCAGCTCAAACGACAGGGTACGGAATTCACCCCTCCACTTT.

V is TRBV6-1 and J is TRBJ1-1; D remains unclear. Germline CDR1 and CDR2: MNHNS and SASEGT. V was clipped by 5 bases and J by 1 base, with 11 bases between them. The CDR3 sequence is 14 residues long. For the CDR3, the DNA is TGTGCCAGCAGTACTACGGGAGGGAACACTGAAGCTTTCTTT. Translation: CASSTTGGNTEAFF.

Ten or more counts support this clonotype. The V and J genes are TRBV18 and TRBJ2-1; no clear D. Germline CDR1 KGHSH, CDR2 LQKENI. Trimming removed 0 bases from V and 11 bases from J, with 11 bases in between. The CDR3 has 13 amino acids. The DNA of the CDR3 is TGTGCCAGCTCACCACCCTCGGCTTGGAAGCAGTTCTTC. Its protein product is CASSPPSAWKQFF.

For this clonotype: This could be a read error, since a much larger clone is one nucleotide away. This chain uses TRBV28 with TRBJ2-1, with D perhaps matching TRBD1 (6 bases). Germline CDR1 and CDR2: MDHEN and SYDVKM. This CDR3 contains 14 residues. CDR3 in amino acids: CASSIRTVYNGQFF. The CDR3 region has the DNA TGTGCCAGCAGCATACGGACAGTCTACAATGGGCAGTTCTTC. The whole variable domain, filled in from reference TRBV28 and TRBJ2-1, reads DVKVTQSSRYLVKRTGEKVFLECVQDMDHENMFWYRQDPGLGLRLIYFSYDVKMKEKGDIPEGYSVSREKKERFSLILESASTNQTSMYLCASSIRTVYNGQFFGPGTRLTVL.

In this sample, this clonotype turned up many times. This sequence joins TRBV28 and TRBJ1-5, with a possible D match to TRBD1 (5 bases). V lost 6 bases to trimming and J lost 0 bases, with 24 bases between them. Germline CDR1 is MDHEN and CDR2 is SYDVKM. The CDR3 loop spans 19 amino acids. In DNA form, the CDR3 reads TGTGCCAGCAGGCCCTCCCTCGGCGGGACTTTGGATAGCAATCAGCCCCAGCATTTT. Translating gives CASRPSLGGTLDSNQPQHF. Filled out from reference TRBV28 and TRBJ1-5, the complete variable domain reads DVKVTQSSRYLVKRTGEKVFLECVQDMDHENMFWYRQDPGLGLRLIYFSYDVKMKEKGDIPEGYSVSREKKERFSLILESASTNQTSMYLCASRPSLGGTLDSNQPQHFGDGTRLSIL.

This clonotype occurred a few times. This sequence joins TRBV10-1 and TRBJ2-7, with a weak D call TRBD2 (5 bases). CDR1 WNHNN and CDR2 SYGVQD come from the germline V gene (reference sequence). Trimming removed 1 base at V and 5 bases at J, with 12 bases between. The CDR3 runs 14 residues. CDR3 DNA: TGCGCCAGCAGTGAGTATGGGATCGGGAACGAGCAGTACTTC. Translating gives CASSEYGIGNEQYF.

This clonotype was seen many times. This chain joins TRBV7-9 and TRBJ1-1; TRBD1 matches 8 bases. After removal of 2 bases from V and 4 bases from J, the junction contained 6 bases not matched to a gene. In germline, CDR1 is SEHNR, CDR2 FQNEAQ (reference sequence). The CDR3 runs 15 residues. Here the CDR3 DNA reads TGTGCCAGCAGCTTAAGGGCAGGGGGCGGCACTGAAGCTTTCTTT. It codes for CASSLRAGGGTEAFF.

Worth noting for this clonotype: Since a much larger clone is just one base distant, this may be a read error. The chain uses TRBV25-1 and TRBJ2-7; D may match TRBD1 or TRBD2 (5 bases each). The CDR3 sequence is 17 residues long. The ends were cut back, 1 base at V and 5 bases at J, with 21 bases in the middle. Germline V CDR1 and CDR2: MGHDK, SYGVNS. CDR3 sequence reads: CASSESRVRGATDEQYF. The CDR3 DNA reads as TGTGCCAGCAGTGAATCTCGAGTTCGAGGGGCCACCGACGAGCAGTACTTC.

This clonotype was seen ten or more times. V is TRBV28 and J is TRBJ2-6, with unresolved D. Germline V lookup: CDR1 MDHEN, CDR2 SYDVKM. The CDR3 covers 14 residues. The V and J ends lost 6 bases and 2 bases respectively, with 8 bases between them. CDR3 in DNA: TGTGCCAGCAGAACCTTCACTGGGGCCAACGTCCTGACTTTC. It is translated as CASRTFTGANVLTF.

This clonotype was recorded many times. The CDR3: CASSPDREETQYF. The CDR3 coding sequence is TGTGCCAGCTCACCTGACAGGGAAGAGACCCAGTACTTC. The chain employs TRBV18 and TRBJ2-5; 7 bases match TRBD1. Per germline, CDR1 KGHSH and CDR2 LQKENI. CDR3 size: 13 residues. The V gene end was trimmed by 3 bases and the J gene end by 3 bases; junction bases not matched to a gene: 1.

This chain links TRBV10-1 with TRBJ2-5, with D possibly matching TRBD2 (5 bases). Trimming left V 6 bases short and J 5 bases short, with 16 bases between. The CDR3 contains 14 residues. Germline CDR1 reads WNHNN; CDR2 reads SYGVQD (reference sequence). The CDR3 sequence: CASSSVRGSETQYF. The CDR3 DNA follows: TGCGCCAGCAGCTCGGTCCGGGGAAGCGAGACCCAGTACTTC.

This clonotype was seen a few times. The chain is built from TRBV19 and TRBJ2-7; tentatively, D is TRBD1 or TRBD2 (5 bases each). In germline, CDR1 is LNHDA, CDR2 SQIVND (reference sequence). The CDR3 extends over 14 amino acids. Trimming removed 4 bases at V and 5 bases at J, with 15 bases between. Here the CDR3 reads CASSRRTGDHEQYF. CDR3 DNA sequence: TGTGCCAGTAGTAGGAGAACCGGGGACCACGAGCAGTACTTC.

In its sample, this clonotype was seen many times. The J gene is TRBJ1-1, the V gene TRBV10-3; possibly TRBD1 for D (5 bases). V was trimmed by 4 bases and J by 1 base, leaving 7 bases between them. From germline, CDR1 is ENHRY and CDR2 SYGVKD. This CDR3 has 13 amino acids. This chain's CDR3 is CAISAGPNTEAFF. The CDR3, as DNA: TGTGCCATCAGTGCGGGACCGAACACTGAAGCTTTCTTT.

This clonotype was seen at least ten times. The chain recombines TRBV28 with TRBJ2-4; 8 positions agree with TRBD1. Germline V lookup: CDR1 MDHEN, CDR2 SYDVKM. After removal of 6 bases from V and 2 bases from J, the junction contained 9 bases not matched to a gene. The CDR3 sequence is 16 residues long. CDR3 nucleotides: TGTGCCAGCAGAACGACAGGGGTTGACACCAAAAACATTCAGTACTTC. Translated, it gives CASRTTGVDTKNIQYF.

On this clonotype: This sequence is one base from a far larger clone and is likely a read error. The chain joins TRBV12-3 or TRBV12-4 to TRBJ2-7; D not resolved. The CDR3 extends over 13 amino acids. CDR3 residues: CASSLDGSYEQCF. The CDR3 bases are TGTGCCAGCAGTTTGGACGGATCCTACGAGCAGTGCTTC.

The rearrangement links TRBV3-1 to TRBJ1-2; TRBD1 is a possible D gene (5 bases). The CDR3 is 18 residues long. Between the trimmed V and J ends, which lost 0 bases and 5 bases, there was a span of 22 bases. The germline V gene has CDR1 LGHDT and CDR2 YNNKEL (reference sequence). CDR3 DNA: TGTGCCAGCAGCCAAGATATAGAATCCGGATGGGGGGTTTATGGCTACACCTTC. Translating gives CASSQDIESGWGVYGYTF.

There are a few counts of this clonotype. V and J are TRBV5-1 and TRBJ2-7, with 10 bases aligning to TRBD1. The germline gives CDR1 SGHRS, CDR2 YFSETQ. The CDR3 covers 14 residues. Germline trimming cut 4 bases from V and 6 bases from J; bases unmatched to any gene: 7. CDR3 amino acids: CASSRGTGAREQYF. In nucleotides, the CDR3 is TGCGCCAGCAGCCGGGGGACAGGGGCTCGCGAGCAGTACTTC.

J is TRBJ2-1 and V is TRBV7-3; a possible D gene is TRBD2 (7 bases). The CDR3 runs 14 residues. The germline V gene has CDR1 SGHTA and CDR2 FQGTGA. V was pared by 5 bases and J by 7 bases, with 15 bases between. Here the CDR3 reads CASSQGRGANEQFF. DNA of the CDR3: TGTGCCAGCAGCCAGGGACGGGGGGCAAATGAGCAGTTCTTC.

This clonotype occurred many times. The chain is built from TRBV10-2 and TRBJ1-1; D call uncertain. Germline CDR1 WSHSY, CDR2 SAAADI. This CDR3 region has 16 residues. The ends were cut back, 6 bases at V and 4 bases at J, with 21 bases in the middle. CDR3: CASRDPIPVPGTEAFF. The DNA for the CDR3 is TGCGCCAGCAGAGACCCCATACCGGTTCCGGGCACTGAAGCTTTCTTT.

In this sample, this clonotype turned up many times. The chain uses TRBV20-1 and TRBJ2-1; tentatively, D is TRBD2 (5 bases). The V and J ends lost 5 bases and 0 bases respectively, with 17 bases between them. This CDR3 spans 16 amino acids. Germline V CDR1 and CDR2: DFQATT, SNEGSKA (reference sequence). The CDR3 bases are TGCAGTGCTTTCGCGGATAGCGTAAGCTCCTACAATGAGCAGTTCTTC. Translating gives CSAFADSVSSYNEQFF.

In the case of this clonotype: A much larger clonotype is one base distant, so this may be a read error. This chain connects TRBV7-3 to TRBJ2-3; 12 nucleotides match TRBD2. CDR1 SGHTA and CDR2 FQGTGA come from the germline V gene. With 5 bases clipped from V and 4 bases from J, the junction kept 7 bases outside the gene matches. This CDR3 contains 16 residues. The CDR3: CASSPRLAGAADTQYF. Written as DNA, the CDR3 is TGTGCCAGCAGCCCACGACTAGCGGGAGCCGCAGATACGCAGTATTTT.

This clonotype was detected ten times or more. V gene TRBV5-5 combines with J gene TRBJ2-3, with D unresolved. Germline V gene data show CDR1 as SGHKS and CDR2 as YYEKEE (reference sequence). Between the trimmed V and J ends, which lost 2 bases and 1 base, there was a span of 11 bases. CDR3 size: 15 residues. The CDR3 loop is CASSFKDLGTDTQYF. The CDR3 nucleotides read TGTGCCAGCAGCTTCAAGGACCTAGGCACAGATACGCAGTATTTT.